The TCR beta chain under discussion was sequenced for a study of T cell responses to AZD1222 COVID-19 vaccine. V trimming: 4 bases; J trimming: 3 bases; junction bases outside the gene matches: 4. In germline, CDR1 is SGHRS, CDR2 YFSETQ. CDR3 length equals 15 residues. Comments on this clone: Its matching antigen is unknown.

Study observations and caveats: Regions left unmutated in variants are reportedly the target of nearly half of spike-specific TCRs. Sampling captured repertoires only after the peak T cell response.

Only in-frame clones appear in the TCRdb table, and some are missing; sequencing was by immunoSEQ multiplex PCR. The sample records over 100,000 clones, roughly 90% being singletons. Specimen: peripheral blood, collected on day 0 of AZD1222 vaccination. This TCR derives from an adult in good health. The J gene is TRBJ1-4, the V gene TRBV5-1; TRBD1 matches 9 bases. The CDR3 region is CASSKDRGPNEKLFF. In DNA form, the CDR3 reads TGCGCCAGCAGCAAGGACAGGGGCCCTAATGAAAAACTGTTTTTT. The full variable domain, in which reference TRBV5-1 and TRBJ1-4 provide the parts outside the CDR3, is KAGVTQTPRYLIKTRGQQVTLSCSPISGHRSVSWYQQTPGQGLQFLFEYFSETQRNKGNFPGRFSGRQFSNSRSEMNVSTLELGDSALYLCASSKDRGPNEKLFFGSGTQLSVL.